A single TCR beta chain is shown here with its context. Here immunoSEQ multiplex PCR was the method, and the copy in TCRdb shows in-frame clones only, minus some. The data hold some 14,000 clones, with about 80% observed a single time. The data belong to a study of OX40 agonist ivuxolimab in advanced cancers. Overall study: The patients received agonistic anti-OX40 (CD134) antibody ivuxolimab. Six ivuxolimab dose levels, 0.01 to 10 mg/kg, were given intravenously every 2 weeks. Patients with prior anti-PD-1, anti-PD-L1 or anti-CTLA-4 therapy were eligible; 35% to 45% had some.

CDR3 length equals 13 residues. The germline CDR1 and CDR2 sequences are MNHNY and SVGAGI (reference sequence). Germline trimming cut 7 bases from V and 5 bases from J; bases unmatched to any gene: 6. The clonotype was recovered from an adult with an advanced solid tumor such as melanoma, head and neck, liver or kidney cancer. The chain carries TRBV6-6 and TRBJ2-5; 8 positions agree with TRBD2. The sequencing here drew on CD4+ or CD8+ T cells sorted from blood, taken in a trial of the OX40 agonist ivuxolimab. Here the CDR3 reads CASNSGEVETQYF. DNA of the CDR3: TGTGCCAGCAATAGCGGGGAGGTGGAGACCCAGTACTTC.